The sequence of this T cell receptor (beta chain) was determined in a study of T cells in Graves' hyperthyroidism and ophthalmopathy. In the study overall: At initial diagnosis, before any treatment had begun, peripheral blood was obtained. Study observations and caveats: Most thyroid clonotypes expanded above 0.001 appeared in blood too.

The CDR3 consists of 13 residues. In germline, CDR1 is MNHNS, CDR2 SASEGT. Trimming shortened V by 4 bases and J by 5 bases, and 11 bases separated the two germline ends. There are many counts of this clonotype. What it recognizes is unknown. Hyperthyroidism patients were newly diagnosed, had disease duration under 2 months, and were aged 18 to 65 years. Uncontrolled infection, other autoimmune disease, pregnancy and lactation each barred patients from inclusion. From RNA transcripts, TCR beta CDR3 regions were amplified. TCR CDR3 underwent first-round RT-PCR with the HTBI primer set. MiXCR was run by TCRdb on the multiplex PCR reads, yielding one entry per CDR3 protein. The sample consists of 350,000 to 400,000 distinct CDR3 sequences, over 15% of them appearing once.

The receptor was derived from a woman aged 18-35 years with Graves' hyperthyroidism. Sequenced: blood. The chain recombines TRBV6-1 with TRBJ1-1; D is unresolved. The CDR3 region has the DNA TGTGCCAGCAGTGCTCAGACGGGGACTGAAGCTTTCTTT. Protein sequence: CASSAQTGTEAFF.